This T cell receptor (beta chain) was documented in a study of Ad26.COV2.S vaccination and SARS-CoV-2 variants. Looking at the study overall: Dosing was one shot or two shots 56 days apart.

A note on this clone: Its antigen is not known.

General observations from the study: Responses of T cells in total may have been underestimated by the TCR breadth and depth analyses. Spike-specific responses of CD8+ and CD4+ T cells were reported to display substantial breadth after vaccination.

Treatment indicated: approximately 18 received Ad26.COV2.S at low or high dose, single or two shots; about 5 received placebo; per-sample allocation not given. At day 63 after the first vaccine or placebo injection, samples were drawn. Its platform was an Ad26 vector, and its expressed antigen was Wuhan-strain SARS-CoV-2 spike. This CDR3 region has 13 residues. V was pared by 10 bases and J by 3 bases, with 8 bases of the junction left unmatched. Germline V gives CDR1 MDHEN, CDR2 SYDVKM. Assay: immunoSEQ multiplex PCR; the TCRdb copy retains only in-frame clones and omits some. The sample includes 400,000 to 450,000 clones, 80% to 95% of them seen just once.

The source was peripheral blood, collected in a trial of Ad26.COV2.S vaccine versus placebo. The TCR comes from a person between 18 and 60 years old who received the Ad26.COV2.S COVID-19 vaccine or a placebo. This rearrangement joins TRBV28 to TRBJ2-7, with 8 bases aligning to TRBD1. This chain's CDR3 is CAIRTGLSYEQYF. Written as DNA, the CDR3 is TGTGCCATCAGGACAGGGTTAAGCTACGAGCAGTACTTC.